This record concerns one T cell receptor beta chain sequence. The data were taken from a study of blood T cell repertoires in COVID-19. The germline CDR1 and CDR2 sequences are MNHEY and SVGAGI. Trimming took off 5 bases at V and 2 bases at J, with 12 bases between the two ends. The CDR3 covers 14 residues. Profiled with immunoSEQ multiplex PCR; TCRdb holds only in-frame clones, not every one. The sample carries about 83,000 clones, about 86% recorded once. V gene TRBV6-5 combines with J gene TRBJ2-5; possible D gene TRBD1, 5 bases. The source is a woman aged 80 or older in a cohort sampled during active or convalescent COVID-19. The sample taken for sequencing was peripheral blood. DNA for the CDR3: TGTGCCAGCAGTAACCCAGGGATGCAAGAGACCCAGTACTTC. Translating gives CASSNPGMQETQYF.